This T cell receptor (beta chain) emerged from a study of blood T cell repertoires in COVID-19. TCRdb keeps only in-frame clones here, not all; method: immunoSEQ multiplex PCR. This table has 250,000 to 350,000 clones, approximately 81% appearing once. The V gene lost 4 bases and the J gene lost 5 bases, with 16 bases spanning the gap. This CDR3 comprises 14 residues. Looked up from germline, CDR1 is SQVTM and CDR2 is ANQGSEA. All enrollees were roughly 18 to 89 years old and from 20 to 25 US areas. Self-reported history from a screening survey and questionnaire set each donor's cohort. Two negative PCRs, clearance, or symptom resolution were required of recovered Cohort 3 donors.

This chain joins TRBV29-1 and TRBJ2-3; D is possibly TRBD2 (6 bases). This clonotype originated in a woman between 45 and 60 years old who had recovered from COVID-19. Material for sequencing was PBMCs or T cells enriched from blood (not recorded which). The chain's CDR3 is CSVVLGGGGDTQYF. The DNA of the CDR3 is TGCAGCGTTGTTTTGGGGGGAGGAGGAGATACGCAGTATTTT.